This T cell receptor beta chain was identified in a study of control samples from healthy donors and cancer patients. The CDR3 consists of 14 residues. V gave up 6 bases and J gave up 8 bases, with 19 bases separating them. Germline V gene lookup returns CDR1 MNHEY and CDR2 SVGAGI. Profiling relied on immunoSEQ multiplex PCR, and the TCRdb table lists in-frame clones only, not all of them. Here the sample spans around 20,000 clones, 86% being singletons. The sequence came from a woman aged 70 to 79 with colorectal cancer. Sequenced: PBMCs. The V call is TRBV6-5, the J call TRBJ1-2; possible D gene TRBD1, 6 bases. CDR3: CASRDQGSPRGYTF. CDR3 bases: TGTGCCAGCAGGGACCAGGGGTCCCCAAGGGGCTACACCTTC.